This TCR beta chain was sequenced for a study of shared clonotypes between healthy human individuals (dated by TCRdb to about 2020). For context, the study as a whole: Three men and two women, aged 18 to 49 years, made up the cohort. Per donor, leukapheresis produced somewhere between about 0.94 and 8.9 billion PBMCs. The study deeply sequenced blood TCR repertoires of about five healthy adults to estimate repertoire size and the extent of clonotype sharing between individuals. For each donor, CD4 naive and CD4 memory were each run on three plates, CD8 naive on two plates, and CD8 memory on one plate. To increase sequencing depth and limit assay-specific biases, different laboratories used diverse techniques to prepare libraries and sequence TCR repertoires.

Using the deep immunoSEQ assay, TCR CDR3 regions were amplified from genomic DNA by multiplex PCR. Extracted genomic DNA from each cell subset was distributed evenly across all wells of several immunoSEQ 96-well plates, and each plate was treated as a replicate. Each replicate PCR for sorted subsets received approximately 220 ng genomic DNA, equal to about 30,000 T cell genomes. Purified libraries were measured with a Qubit 3.0 fluorometer, size-checked on a Bioanalyzer 2100, and measured again with the KAPA Library Quantification kit. A separate single-read 150-cycle Illumina NextSeq 550 flow cell was used to sequence each immunoSEQ 96-well plate. The authors' pipeline ran thus. The immunoSEQ output contained only junctional sequences without quality scores, so filtering could not match that applied to full-length reads. To assign V/J genes and CDR3, sequences were annotated using PyIR, a Python wrapper for IgBLAST v1.9, with IMGT germline references. Any read was removed if the V/J assignment was weak (E-value above 1e-6), the CDR3 was missing, or the read contained stop codons, out-of-frame junctions, or ambiguous translated residues. V3J clonotypes were defined as sequences sharing the same inferred V gene, J gene, and CDR3 amino acid sequence. Percentage overlap between repertoires was calculated by dividing the number of shared unique clonotypes by the size of the smaller repertoire. Richness of each repertoire was evaluated using RTK rarefaction, the Chao1 estimator, and Recon v2.1 estimates of unobserved clonotypes. Generation probabilities for all TCRbeta clonotypes obtained by the gDNA method from a few donors were computed using OLGA. In TCRdb, the immuneACCESS table is reduced to in-frame sequences with V and J assigned. These tables do not hold every clone; where another copy was compared, an unresolved V gene accounts for under half, and the others remain unexplained. The D gene and trimming were derived from the DNA, and the V and J assignments and clone size from that table. This sample comprises 1.5 million to 2.5 million clones, about 95% of them detected only once. The ten biggest clones cover around 1% of the sample.

CD8 naive samples consisted of CD45RO-negative cells that were positively selected for CCR7, yielding a CD45RA+CCR7+ population without TemRA cells. Healthy HIV-negative adults with no recently reported acute infections or vaccinations were included as donors. Only Caucasian adults living in Nashville, Tennessee, USA were represented among the donors. Blood was obtained by leukapheresis, after which PBMCs were separated by Ficoll-Histopaque density gradient centrifugation and cryopreserved in liquid nitrogen vapor phase. Analytical flow cytometry was used to check the purity and quantity of every magnetically sorted T cell population. Genomic DNA was isolated from every sorted fraction and measured by UV absorbance on a Nanodrop 2000c. Results the study describes overall, beyond this receptor: Sampling was limited to blood, and TCR repertoires in tissue likely differ from TCR repertoires in blood. Even with the large sequencing depth, rarefaction of the sorted-subset datasets indicated that sequencing was incomplete. Sharing across four donors was observed for about 4.8% of naive CD4, 3% to 3.5% of naive CD8, roughly 2.3% of memory CD4, and around 0.4% of memory CD8 clonotypes. Estimated clonotype richness was generally larger for naive than for memory subsets. Because the study included a small number of donors, the genetic and exposure-history diversity represented was limited. Compared with non-shared clonotypes, clonotypes shared by all four sorted-subset donors had higher generation probabilities. Pairwise subsampling led to the expectation that sequencing depth would affect the degree of clonotype sharing among donors.

Per the germline V gene, SGHDT is the CDR1 and YYEEEE is the CDR2. Between the V and J ends, shortened by 4 bases and 2 bases respectively, the junction contains 7 bases. Reading from cysteine to phenylalanine, the CDR3 counts 12 amino acids. Solely the CDR3 DNA is kept, with 36 bases framed from the first base. As concerns this clone: Its antigen remains undetermined. Qualities for individual bases were not recorded, and no much larger clone is one base off. The sample has other DNA sequences that encode this CDR3 too.

The sequence came from a man aged 18 to 30 in good health. Sample: naive CD8+ T cells sorted from blood. The sample's cell subset or site label, in plain terms: CD45RA+CCR7+. Rearrangement joined TRBV5-6 to TRBJ2-7, with no D gene named confidently. The sequenced DNA: TGTGCCAGCAGCCTCCTAACCTACGAGCAGTACTTC. This encodes CASSLLTYEQYF.